The rows below give T cell receptor beta chains drawn from one sample of a study of cytomegalovirus exposure and HLA in healthy donors. Generated by immunoSEQ multiplex PCR, the TCRdb table keeps only in-frame clones and is missing some. Among approximately 100,000 clones listed, about 71% were seen once. Sequenced sample: PBMCs. Receptor source: a woman between 45 and 65 years old in good health and CMV-seronegative. Both conserved end residues are part of each CDR3. D genes are given only for firm matches. Only part of the rows carry a size: once, few, many, or a class if the clone is expanded.

TRBJ1-2,-,-,TRBV5-1,CASSFSRGLGNGYTF,TGCGCCAGCAGCTTCTCCAGGGGCCTTGGGAATGGCTACACCTTC
TRBJ1-2,TRBD1,few,TRBV9,CASSFHRDRGLDNYGYTF,TGTGCCAGCAGCTTCCACCGGGACAGGGGGTTGGACAACTATGGCTACACCTTC
TRBJ2-1,TRBD1,-,TRBV18,CASSPTGDNEQFF,TGTGCCAGCTCACCGACAGGGGACAATGAGCAGTTCTTC
TRBJ2-3,TRBD2,few,TRBV7-2,CASSQTSGSLDTQYF,TGTGCCAGCAGCCAGACTAGCGGGAGTCTGGATACGCAGTATTTT
TRBJ2-3,TRBD2,-,TRBV7-9,CASSQTSGGWDTQYF,TGTGCCAGCAGCCAGACTAGCGGGGGATGGGATACGCAGTATTTT
TRBJ2-1,-,medium-sized,TRBV7-6,CASSLVEGRRDEQFF,TGTGCCAGCAGCTTAGTAGAGGGGAGGCGGGATGAGCAGTTCTTC
TRBJ1-6,TRBD1,-,TRBV6-5,CASSYTRTGDSPLHF,TGTGCCAGCAGTTACACCCGGACAGGGGATTCACCCCTCCACTTT
TRBJ2-7,TRBD2,-,TRBV5-4,CASSSGGEAEQYF,TGTGCCAGCAGCTCGGGGGGGGAGGCCGAGCAGTACTTC
TRBJ2-3,TRBD2,-,TRBV5-6,CASSTTSGSTDTQYF,TGTGCCAGCAGCACGACTAGCGGAAGCACAGATACGCAGTATTTT
TRBJ1-5,TRBD1,-,TRBV19,CASSKTGVVGQPQHF,TGTGCCAGTAGTAAGACAGGGGTCGTTGGTCAGCCCCAGCATTTT
TRBJ2-1,-,-,TRBV2,CASSVQGLGNEQFF,TGTGCCAGCAGTGTTCAGGGGCTGGGCAATGAGCAGTTCTTC
TRBJ2-1,TRBD2,-,TRBV10-2,CASSAWASGSYNEQFF,TGCGCCAGCAGTGCGTGGGCTAGCGGGTCCTACAATGAGCAGTTCTTC
TRBJ2-1,-,-,TRBV5-1,CASSLIRDIFDEQFF,TGCGCCAGCAGCTTGATACGAGACATTTTCGATGAGCAGTTCTTC
TRBJ2-7,-,few,TRBV6-6,CASSYQGSNEQYF,TGTGCCAGCAGTTACCAGGGTTCCAACGAGCAGTACTTC
TRBJ1-6,-,-,TRBV19,CASSSPGTLLSPLHF,TGTGCCAGTAGTTCTCCCGGGACACTGCTTTCACCCCTCCACTTT
TRBJ1-1,-,-,TRBV19,CASSAGPNTEAFF,TGTGCCAGTTCTGCGGGCCCGAACACTGAAGCTTTCTTT
TRBJ1-5,-,once,TRBV4-2,CASSQDRDQPQHF,TGTGCCAGCAGCCAAGACAGGGATCAGCCCCAGCATTTT
TRBJ2-3,-,-,TRBV14,CASSVVLGADTQYF,TGTGCCAGCAGCGTGGTATTGGGGGCCGATACGCAGTATTTT
TRBJ2-5,-,-,TRBV29-1,CSVGTYLLAETQYF,TGCAGCGTTGGGACATACCTCCTGGCAGAGACCCAGTACTTC
TRBJ2-7,-,-,TRBV1,CTSSPRTSGSYEQYF,TGCACCAGCAGCCCGCGGACTAGCGGGAGCTACGAGCAGTACTTC
TRBJ1-5,-,-,TRBV30,CAWSVKIVFNQPQHF,TGTGCCTGGAGTGTGAAGATAGTCTTCAATCAGCCCCAGCATTTT
TRBJ1-1,TRBD1,-,TRBV6-1,CASRTTGANTEAFF,TGTGCCAGCAGGACGACAGGGGCGAACACTGAAGCTTTCTTT
TRBJ2-2,-,-,TRBV6-8,CANIPSIARGNTGELFF,TGTGCCAACATTCCATCGATCGCCAGGGGGAACACCGGGGAGCTGTTTTTT
TRBJ2-4,TRBD2,-,TRBV7-9,CASSFSRGVDIQYF,TGTGCCAGCAGCTTTTCGCGGGGGGTTGACATTCAGTACTTC
TRBJ1-5,TRBD1,-,TRBV2,CASSKTGAGNQPQHF,TGTGCCAGCAGCAAAACAGGGGCAGGCAATCAGCCCCAGCATTTT
TRBJ2-1,-,-,TRBV7-9,CASSGTPSYNEQFF,TGTGCCAGCAGTGGGACTCCCTCCTACAATGAGCAGTTCTTC